This T cell receptor (beta chain) was observed in a study of control samples from healthy donors and cancer patients (TCRdb year 2020). Libraries were prepared through the immunoSEQ multiplex PCR assay. TCRdb obtained this table from immuneACCESS and retained in-frame rearrangements with V and J assigned. These tables miss some clones; where compared with another copy, unresolved V genes account for less than half of the shortfall, and the remainder is unexplained. The sample table contains about 170,000 clones; only one count was recorded for about 90% of them. The biggest ten clones account for 2% of the sample. The CDR3 sequence holds 14 residues, the cysteine and phenylalanine included. Just CDR3 DNA is preserved here, 42 bases in frame from base 1. Unmatched junction bases come to 6, with V trimmed by 4 bases and J by 4 bases. In the germline V gene, CDR1 corresponds to MGHRA and CDR2 to YSYEKL.

With respect to this clone: Its antigen remains unidentified. The sample holds no much larger clone one base away, and base qualities are not on file.

The sequencing input was blood. This sequence uses TRBV4-1 and TRBJ1-2, with TRBD1 identical over 7 junction bases. The sequence came from a woman aged 35 to 49 in good health. This receptor carries the CDR3 CASSLRQGPYGYTF. The DNA is TGCGCCAGCAGCCTTAGACAGGGCCCCTATGGCTACACCTTC.